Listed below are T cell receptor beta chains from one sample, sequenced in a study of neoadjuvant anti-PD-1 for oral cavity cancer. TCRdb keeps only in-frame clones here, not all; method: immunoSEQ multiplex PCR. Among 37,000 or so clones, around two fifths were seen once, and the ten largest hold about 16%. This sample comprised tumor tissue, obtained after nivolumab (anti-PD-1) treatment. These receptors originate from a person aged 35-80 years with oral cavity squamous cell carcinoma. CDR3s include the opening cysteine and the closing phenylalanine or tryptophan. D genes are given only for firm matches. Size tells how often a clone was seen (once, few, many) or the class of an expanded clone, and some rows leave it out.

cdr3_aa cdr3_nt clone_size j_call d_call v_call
CASSLWGVGNTIYF TGTGCCAGCAGCTTATGGGGGGTCGGAAACACCATATATTTT many TRBJ1-3 - TRBV11-2
CASSQGGLSNQPQHF TGTGCCAGCTCCCAGGGGGGGTTGAGCAATCAGCCCCAGCATTTT - TRBJ1-5 TRBD1 TRBV18
CASSFDSGRGSAGELFF TGTGCCAGCAGCTTCGATAGCGGGAGGGGATCCGCCGGGGAGCTGTTTTTT few TRBJ2-2 TRBD2 TRBV11-2
CASSPGPTGELFF TGCGCCAGCAGCCCTGGCCCGACCGGGGAGCTGTTTTTT few TRBJ2-2 - TRBV5-1
CASSRDRHQPQHF TGTGCCAGCTCGCGGGACAGGCATCAGCCCCAGCATTTT - TRBJ1-5 TRBD1 TRBV18
CASSVSWDSYNEQFF TGTGCCAGCAGCGTAAGTTGGGACTCCTACAATGAGCAGTTCTTC - TRBJ2-1 - TRBV9
CASSTTSGSTGELFF TGCGCCAGCAGTACCACTAGCGGGAGCACCGGGGAGCTGTTTTTT - TRBJ2-2 TRBD2 TRBV10-1
CASSLPEGVYGYTF TGCGCCAGCAGCTTGCCGGAGGGTGTCTATGGCTACACCTTC few TRBJ1-2 - TRBV5-1
CASSLVGTGEDNEQFF TGTGCCAGCAGCTTAGTAGGGACAGGGGAGGATAATGAGCAGTTCTTC - TRBJ2-1 TRBD1 TRBV7-9
CASTRETAEASAAFF TGTGCCAGCACCCGAGAGACAGCCGAAGCTTCTGCGGCTTTCTTT - TRBJ1-1 - TRBV2
CASSIDGQSYNEQFF TGTGCCAGTAGTATAGATGGGCAGAGTTACAATGAGCAGTTCTTC many TRBJ2-1 - TRBV19
CASSLVGYEQYF TGCGCCAGCAGCTTGGTGGGCTACGAGCAGTACTTC - TRBJ2-7 - TRBV5-1
CASSASTKGTDEQYF TGTGCCAGCAGCGCCTCGACAAAGGGCACCGACGAGCAGTACTTC - TRBJ2-7 - TRBV9
CASSIRGMVWEDEQFF TGTGCCAGTAGTATAAGAGGGATGGTGTGGGAGGATGAGCAGTTCTTC - TRBJ2-1 - TRBV19
CASSSAGTGHQPQHF TGTGCCAGCAGCTCAGCCGGGACAGGGCATCAGCCCCAGCATTTT medium-sized TRBJ1-5 TRBD1 TRBV4-2
CSVGRGTPNYGYTF TGCAGCGTTGGCAGGGGAACGCCTAACTATGGCTACACCTTC once TRBJ1-2 - TRBV29-1
CASSILGMTSSNQPQHF TGTGCCAGTAGTATATTAGGGATGACCAGTAGCAATCAGCCCCAGCATTTT - TRBJ1-5 - TRBV19
CASSRGQGSTNEKLFF TGTGCCAGCAGCCGTGGACAGGGCTCAACTAATGAAAAACTGTTTTTT - TRBJ1-4 TRBD1 TRBV11-2
CASSSNLGQLNTEAFF TGTGCCAGCAGTTCGAACTTGGGACAGCTGAACACTGAAGCTTTCTTT - TRBJ1-1 - TRBV21-1
CASSQRPDSLGDEQFF TGTGCCAGCAGCCAGCGACCGGACAGCCTTGGAGATGAGCAGTTCTTC - TRBJ2-1 - TRBV7-9
CASSLGFMLGNGNTIYF TGTGCCAGCAGCTTGGGCTTTATGCTAGGGAATGGAAACACCATATATTTT - TRBJ1-3 - TRBV5-6
CASSLVSSSGANVLTF TGTGCCAGCAGCTTAGTTTCGAGCTCTGGGGCCAACGTCCTGACTTTC - TRBJ2-6 - TRBV7-2
CASSLLVATGSIADTQYF TGTGCCAGCAGCTTGCTAGTAGCGACAGGGTCCATCGCAGATACGCAGTATTTT - TRBJ2-3 TRBD1 TRBV5-4
CAWSRTDTNYGYTF TGTGCCTGGAGTCGGACAGATACTAACTATGGCTACACCTTC - TRBJ1-2 - TRBV30
CASSAPGQFYGYTF TGTGCCAGCAGCGCACCGGGACAGTTCTATGGCTACACCTTC few TRBJ1-2 TRBD1 TRBV7-2
CARRAGSSYNEQFF TGTGCCAGGAGAGCGGGAAGCTCCTACAATGAGCAGTTCTTC - TRBJ2-1 TRBD2 TRBV5-8
CASSQLDRRGYTF TGCGCCAGCAGCCAACTCGACAGGCGTGGCTACACCTTC once TRBJ1-2 - TRBV4-1
CASSVGAGTVYGYTF TGTGCCAGCAGCGTAGGTGCCGGGACAGTCTATGGCTACACCTTC many TRBJ1-2 TRBD1 TRBV9
CARRGQGDSPLHF TGTGCTCGGCGAGGACAGGGTGACTCACCCCTCCACTTT few TRBJ1-6 TRBD1 TRBV30
CASSTRDRGLLNSPLHF TGCGCCAGCAGCACTAGGGACAGGGGGCTGTTGAATTCACCCCTCCACTTT few TRBJ1-6 TRBD1 TRBV5-1
CATQPTSGGTYEQYF TGTGCCACTCAACCGACTAGCGGGGGTACCTACGAGCAGTACTTC - TRBJ2-7 TRBD2 TRBV10-3
CASSRGEDASSYEQYF TGCGCCAGCAGCCGAGGGGAGGACGCCAGCTCCTACGAGCAGTACTTC few TRBJ2-7 - TRBV4-1
CASSLRANEQFF TGTGCCAGCAGCTTAAGGGCCAATGAGCAGTTCTTC few TRBJ2-1 - TRBV7-3
CASSDFGAASTEAFF TGTGCCAGCAGTGACTTTGGCGCCGCAAGCACTGAAGCTTTCTTT many TRBJ1-1 - TRBV25-1
CASSLTPPGGGGEQYF TGTGCCAGCAGCTTAACCCCCCCAGGGGGCGGGGGTGAGCAGTACTTC - TRBJ2-7 - TRBV7-3
CATSRSSGSYNEQFF TGTGCCACCAGCAGATCTAGCGGCTCCTACAATGAGCAGTTCTTC - TRBJ2-1 TRBD2 TRBV15